This T cell receptor (beta chain) was observed in a study of beta chain features in type 1 diabetes. Study context: Sorted cell examination encompassed 100,000,000 or so cells across all samples.

Sorting based on CD45RO/CCR7/CD25/CD127/CD95/CD27 separated CD4+ naive, central memory, regulatory and stem cell-like memory cells. Each population that was sorted was more than 98% pure. Reverse transcribing all isolated RNA meant expressed TCRB transcripts were sequenced. This table comes from immunoSEQ multiplex PCR, and its TCRdb copy is limited to in-frame clones, with some not included. Of tens of thousands of clones listed, roughly a third are singletons. Study conclusions and caveats: More deletions and fewer insertions at VDJ junctions were found in patients with type 1 diabetes.

CDR1 SGHRS and CDR2 YFSETQ come from the germline V gene. CDR3 length equals 11 residues. The V end lost 4 bases, the J end lost 5 bases, and 7 bases lay between the germline ends. This clone was counted a few times. What it binds is not known. What was sequenced was stem cell memory CD4+ T cells from blood. The clonotype comes from a woman under 30 in good health. V is TRBV5-1 and J is TRBJ2-7; no clear D. This CDR3 reads CASSQNDEQYF. In nucleotides, the CDR3 is TGCGCCAGCAGCCAAAATGACGAGCAGTACTTC.